Listed below are T cell receptor beta chains from one sample, sequenced in a study of blood T cell repertoires in COVID-19. The table came from immunoSEQ multiplex PCR; TCRdb's copy has only in-frame clones and leaves some out. The sample contains some 200,000 clones, about 78% of which appear only once. Sequencing was done on a sample of peripheral blood. The receptor set was obtained from a woman between 45 and 65 years old with active or convalescent COVID-19. Each CDR3 is given with its conserved first and last residue. The D gene is left open where the match is weak. Size values are once, few and many counts, or a class for expanded clones, and some rows have none.

D gene	V gene	clone size	J gene	CDR3 protein	CDR3 DNA
TRBD1	TRBV19	-	TRBJ2-7	CASGQGLTYEQYF	TGTGCCAGTGGACAGGGTTTAACCTACGAGCAGTACTTC
TRBD1	TRBV28	-	TRBJ2-1	CASTPARDRGMYNEQFF	TGTGCCAGCACCCCTGCCCGGGACAGGGGAATGTACAATGAGCAGTTCTTC
TRBD1	TRBV5-1	once	TRBJ1-2	CASSPGQGSDYGYTF	TGCGCCAGCAGCCCAGGACAGGGGAGTGACTATGGCTACACCTTC
TRBD2	TRBV24-1	few	TRBJ2-3	CATSDSSGGRDTQYF	TGTGCCACCAGTGATTCTAGCGGGGGGAGGGATACGCAGTATTTT
-	TRBV7-8	-	TRBJ1-2	CASSLMRGSPNYGYTF	TGTGCCAGCAGTCTCATGCGAGGGTCTCCTAACTATGGCTACACCTTC
TRBD1	TRBV5-4	-	TRBJ1-3	CASSLQGADGNTIYF	TGTGCCAGCAGCCTGCAGGGGGCGGACGGAAACACCATATATTTT
-	TRBV5-3	-	TRBJ2-7	CARSFSGIGASYEQYF	TGTGCCAGAAGCTTCTCCGGAATTGGAGCCTCCTACGAGCAGTACTTC
-	TRBV7-2	few	TRBJ1-5	CASSSLGGNQPQHF	TGTGCCAGCAGCTCCCTAGGGGGAAATCAGCCCCAGCATTTT
-	TRBV6-6	-	TRBJ1-4	CASSYQTLTGEKLFF	TGTGCCAGCAGTTATCAGACACTCACGGGGGAAAAACTGTTTTTT
TRBD1	TRBV7-6	-	TRBJ1-2	CASSLALLGQGNYGYTF	TGTGCCAGCAGCTTAGCGCTGCTCGGACAGGGTAACTATGGCTACACCTTC
TRBD1	TRBV19	-	TRBJ1-2	CASRRQGANYGYTF	TGTGCCAGTAGAAGACAGGGGGCTAACTATGGCTACACCTTC
TRBD1	TRBV9	few	TRBJ2-3	CASSVLGQGDTDTQYF	TGTGCCAGCAGCGTCTTAGGACAGGGGGACACAGATACGCAGTATTTT
TRBD2	TRBV5-1	-	TRBJ2-3	CASSWGTSGGFTDTQYF	TGCGCCAGCAGCTGGGGGACTAGCGGGGGCTTCACAGATACGCAGTATTTT
TRBD1	TRBV27	-	TRBJ1-2	CASSLQGANSGYTF	TGTGCCAGCAGTCTTCAGGGGGCGAACTCTGGCTACACCTTC
TRBD1	TRBV5-1	-	TRBJ1-2	CASSASGTGFGYTF	TGCGCCAGCAGCGCTTCCGGGACAGGGTTTGGCTACACCTTC
TRBD1	TRBV19	-	TRBJ1-2	CASSRSLDRVDYGYTF	TGTGCCAGTAGTAGATCCCTCGACAGGGTCGATTATGGCTACACCTTC
TRBD2	TRBV23-1	-	TRBJ2-1	CASRKGGGSDEQFF	TGCGCCAGCAGGAAGGGCGGGGGGTCGGATGAGCAGTTCTTC
TRBD2	TRBV9	-	TRBJ2-3	CASSVDTSGSDTQYF	TGTGCCAGCAGCGTAGACACTAGCGGATCAGATACGCAGTATTTT
-	TRBV5-1	-	TRBJ1-1	CASSWGGRLEGTEAFF	TGCGCCAGCAGCTGGGGGGGACGATTAGAAGGCACTGAAGCTTTCTTT
TRBD2	TRBV7-6	-	TRBJ2-1	CASSPALAGEQFF	TGTGCCAGCAGTCCCGCCCTAGCGGGAGAGCAGTTCTTC
TRBD1	TRBV10-1	-	TRBJ2-7	CAIQDHEQGSPRYEQYF	TGCGCCATCCAAGACCACGAACAGGGGTCTCCTCGGTACGAGCAGTACTTC
TRBD1	TRBV5-4	-	TRBJ1-1	CASSSYRGGVAEAFF	TGTGCCAGCAGCTCGTACAGGGGTGGGGTGGCTGAAGCTTTCTTT
TRBD1	TRBV3-1/TRBV3-2	-	TRBJ1-6	CASSQDSTGGSPLHF	TGTGCCAGCAGCCAAGACTCGACAGGGGGCTCACCCCTCCACTTT
TRBD1	TRBV19	-	TRBJ2-3	CASGDRVRDTQYF	TGTGCCAGTGGAGACAGGGTCAGAGATACGCAGTATTTT
TRBD2	TRBV6-1	-	TRBJ2-1	CASSEGRGLAGVGNEQFF	TGTGCCAGCAGTGAAGGAAGGGGACTAGCGGGAGTAGGTAATGAGCAGTTCTTC
-	TRBV7-2	-	TRBJ2-6	CASTLGGGANVLTF	TGTGCCAGCACCTTAGGAGGAGGGGCCAACGTCCTGACTTTC
-	TRBV30	few	TRBJ2-7	CAWSVKGISDEQYF	TGTGCCTGGAGTGTGAAGGGGATCTCTGACGAGCAGTACTTC
-	TRBV9	-	TRBJ2-3	CASSVVADTQYF	TGTGCCAGCAGCGTAGTAGCGGATACGCAGTATTTT
-	TRBV19	-	TRBJ1-5	CASSISLNQPQHF	TGTGCCAGTAGCATTTCCCTAAATCAGCCCCAGCATTTT
-	TRBV5-5	once	TRBJ2-1	CASSRDGQPDREQFF	TGTGCCAGCAGCCGGGACGGACAGCCTGATAGGGAGCAGTTCTTC
TRBD1	TRBV6-5	-	TRBJ2-2	CASRIGQGNTGELFF	TGTGCCAGCCGTATCGGACAGGGAAACACCGGGGAGCTGTTTTTT
TRBD2	TRBV10-3	-	TRBJ2-3	CAISETQRGGDTQYF	TGTGCCATCAGTGAGACCCAGCGGGGGGGAGATACGCAGTATTTT
-	TRBV6-2/TRBV6-3	few	TRBJ2-1	CASSSNLLSSYNEQFF	TGTGCCAGCAGTTCCAACCTACTTTCCTCCTACAATGAGCAGTTCTTC
-	TRBV4-3	-	TRBJ2-5	CASSQDDEGGETQYF	TGCGCCAGCAGCCAAGATGATGAGGGGGGGGAGACCCAGTACTTC
-	TRBV4-1	-	TRBJ2-1	CASSQEVRGSYNEQFF	TGCGCCAGCAGCCAAGAGGTACGGGGCTCCTACAATGAGCAGTTCTTC
-	TRBV4-2	once	TRBJ2-3	CASSQAGVGADTQYF	TGTGCCAGCAGCCAAGCGGGAGTGGGCGCAGATACGCAGTATTTT
-	TRBV3-1/TRBV3-2	-	TRBJ2-1	CASSASSYNEQFF	TGTGCCAGCAGCGCGAGCTCCTACAATGAGCAGTTCTTC
-	TRBV5-1	-	TRBJ2-7	CASSLGSTYEQYF	TGCGCCAGCAGCTTGGGGAGCACCTACGAGCAGTACTTC
-	TRBV9	-	TRBJ1-1	CASSGAGLNTEAFF	TGTGCCAGCAGCGGGGCAGGGTTGAACACTGAAGCTTTCTTT
TRBD1	TRBV10-3	-	TRBJ2-5	CAIRSGTGQETQYF	TGTGCCATCAGATCCGGGACAGGTCAAGAGACCCAGTACTTC
-	TRBV19	-	TRBJ2-6	CASSIDSSGANVLTF	TGTGCCAGTAGTATCGACAGCTCTGGGGCCAACGTCCTGACTTTC
TRBD1	TRBV6-5	-	TRBJ1-1	CASSLQGASRSEAFF	TGTGCCAGCAGCCTACAGGGGGCCTCCAGGTCTGAAGCTTTCTTT
-	TRBV29-1	-	TRBJ1-2	CSVDPGSYGYTF	TGCAGCGTTGACCCCGGGTCCTATGGCTACACCTTC
-	TRBV24-1	-	TRBJ2-3	CATSDSVSEGTDTQYF	TGTGCCACCAGTGATTCCGTTAGCGAGGGCACAGATACGCAGTATTTT
-	TRBV30	-	TRBJ2-7	CAWSVRQGGAYEQYF	TGTGCCTGGAGTGTACGACAGGGAGGAGCCTACGAGCAGTACTTC
-	TRBV28	-	TRBJ1-4	CASSLGGIATNEKLFF	TGTGCCAGCAGTTTAGGGGGGATCGCAACTAATGAAAAACTGTTTTTT
TRBD2	TRBV4-2	-	TRBJ2-2	CASSQDPAPLAGENTGELFF	TGTGCCAGCAGCCAAGATCCGGCCCCACTAGCGGGAGAGAACACCGGGGAGCTGTTTTTT
-	TRBV28	-	TRBJ1-1	CASSSSFNTEAFF	TGTGCCAGCAGTTCTAGCTTCAACACTGAAGCTTTCTTT
-	TRBV28	-	TRBJ1-3	CASSLVPPDTIYF	TGTGCCAGCAGTTTAGTACCACCAGACACCATATATTTT
TRBD2	TRBV7-3	-	TRBJ2-5	CASAAGRSETQYF	TGTGCCAGTGCAGCGGGACGGTCAGAGACCCAGTACTTC
-	TRBV19	-	TRBJ2-7	CASSRDTTYEQYF	TGTGCCAGTAGTCGGGACACCACCTACGAGCAGTACTTC
-	TRBV28	-	TRBJ1-2	CASSSRNNYGYTF	TGTGCCAGCAGCAGTCGAAATAACTATGGCTACACCTTC